The T cell receptor (beta chain) described here comes from a study of T-cell memory formation after mild COVID-19. Study summary: TCR clusters were mostly confined to one donor each. Study-wide findings and caveats: Confirmation was lacking for SARS-CoV-2 specificity of second-wave clones that peaked on day 37. Clones shrinking between day 15 and 85 showed a balanced CD4/CD8 split, and those that grew later tilted toward CD4+.

The germline V gene encodes CDR1 SGDLS and CDR2 YYNGEE. This CDR3 is built from 13 residues. V lost 7 bases, J lost 3 bases, and 11 bases lay in between. TCRdb independently ran MiXCR on the 5' RACE reads; one entry per CDR3 protein. The sample shows 170,000 or so distinct CDR3 sequences, 20% to 25% of them seen only once. This clonotype was counted many times. Its target is unknown. The sample taken for sequencing was PBMCs or a T cell subset sorted from them (not recorded which). The clonotype originates from an adult woman who had mild COVID-19 (a few samples of this study predate the infection). Cell type and time point are not known. The rearrangement links TRBV9 to TRBJ2-1; D is unclear. The CDR3 sequence: CASSLEIYNEQFF. The DNA for the CDR3 is TGTGCCAGCTCTTTGGAGATCTACAATGAGCAGTTCTTC.